Here is one T cell receptor beta chain with its context. The data were produced by immunoSEQ multiplex PCR, yet TCRdb's version contains in-frame clones alone and is incomplete. This sample has 380,000 or so clones, with more than 80% found just once. The record originates from a study of blood T cell repertoires in COVID-19. V dropped 7 bases and J dropped 4; count of bases not matched to a gene: 5. Germline lookup yields CDR1 SNHLY and CDR2 FYNNEI. The CDR3 spans 14 residues. The sequence was obtained from a man aged 35-49 years with acute or convalescent COVID-19. The material sequenced was peripheral blood. This chain uses TRBV2 with TRBJ2-5, with TRBD1 matching over 11 bases. The CDR3 spells CASTPGTGGETQYF. The DNA of the CDR3 is TGTGCCAGCACTCCCGGGACAGGGGGAGAGACCCAGTACTTC. The full variable domain, with the rest looked up from reference TRBV2 and TRBJ2-5, is EPEVTQTPSHQVTQMGQEVILRCVPISNHLYFYWYRQILGQKVEFLVSFYNNEISEKSEIFDDQFSVERPDGSNFTLKIRSTKLEDSAMYFCASTPGTGGETQYFGPGTRLLVL.